The present T cell receptor (beta chain) was sequenced within a study of T cells after yellow fever vaccination. Study background: Fractions with few cells were prepared using SMART-Seq v4 Ultra Low Input. Overall study results and limits: Clones from primary vaccination mostly reappeared after the booster (around 96% CD4, approximately 86% CD8).

5'RACE template switching produced TCR cDNA carrying a universal primer site and UMIs. Each CDR3 protein is one row after TCRdb ran MiXCR on the 5' RACE reads. The top ten hold 19% of the sample, which has some 250,000 distinct CDR3 sequences, more than 3.5% seen once. This clonotype has at least ten counts. What it binds is not known. The V gene's germline CDR1 is MGHRA and CDR2 YSYEKL. This CDR3 spans 19 amino acids. V lost 1 base and J lost 1, with 17 bases in between. The origin of this receptor is a man younger than 35 who received the YFV17D yellow fever vaccine. This chain links TRBV4-1 with TRBJ2-6, with D possibly TRBD2 on 7 matching bases. The sequencing used PBMCs, collected 15 days after the yellow fever booster vaccination. CDR3 nucleotides: TGCGCCAGCAGCCAAGCTACGGGGGGTAGGGGGTCTGGGGCCAACGTCCTGACTTTC. This sequence encodes CASSQATGGRGSGANVLTF.